The 22 T cell receptor beta chains in this list originate from one sample, sequenced in a study of ipilimumab plus nivolumab after autologous stem cell transplantation (dated by TCRdb to about 2021). To prepare the library, the immunoSEQ multiplex PCR assay was applied. This is the immuneACCESS table as TCRdb keeps it, with only in-frame sequences that have V and J called. A part of the clones is gone; compared with another copy, unresolved V genes explain less than half, and the rest is unexplained. The sample profile shows some 45,000 clones; around nine tenths of them were found once. The ten largest clones take up around 0.9% of the sample. This specimen was PBMCs, taken in a trial of ipilimumab plus nivolumab as post-transplant consolidation. The receptors originated from a male donor with multiple myeloma.

This rearrangement joins TRBV12-5 to TRBJ2-3; TRBD1 might be the D (5 bases). CDR1 LGHNT and CDR2 FRNRAP come from the germline V gene. Between the trimmed V and J ends, which lost 10 bases and 2 bases, there was a span of 16 bases. The CDR3 spans 14 residues. CDR3 sequence: CATRLGLYTDTQYF. The CDR3 nucleotides read TGTGCTACCAGACTGGGGCTGTACACAGATACGCAGTATTTT. Supplemented by reference TRBV12-5 and TRBJ2-3, the full variable domain reads DARVTQTPRHKVTEMGQEVTMRCQPILGHNTVFWYRQTMMQGLELLAYFRNRAPLDDSGMPKDRFSAEMPDATLATLKIQPSEPRDSAVYFCATRLGLYTDTQYFGPGTRLTVL.

This chain joins TRBV2 and TRBJ2-1; D is undetermined. CDR1 is SNHLY, CDR2 FYNNEI, per germline. The V end was cut by 1 base, the J end by 9 bases, with 4 bases between. The CDR3 loop spans 11 amino acids. In nucleotides, the CDR3 is TGTGCCAGCAGTGAAGGGGGTGAGCAGTTCTTC. It yields the protein CASSEGGEQFF.

CDR3 bases: TGTGCCAGCAGTTTAACGAATTCCCCTGAAGCTTTCTTT. Translation: CASSLTNSPEAFF. V usage is TRBV28 and J usage is TRBJ1-1; no clear D. V dropped 2 bases and J dropped 6 bases, with 10 bases sitting between them. The CDR3 is 13 residues long. From germline, CDR1 is MDHEN and CDR2 SYDVKM.

The genes are TRBV27 and TRBJ2-7; 12 bases are shared with TRBD1. The CDR3 is 14 residues long. V gave up 5 bases and J gave up 5 bases; unmatched junction bases: 4. Per germline, CDR1 MNHEY and CDR2 SMNVEV (reference sequence). CDR3 residues: CASSPGTGGHEQYF. CDR3 sequence (DNA): TGTGCCAGCAGTCCCGGGACAGGGGGCCACGAGCAGTACTTC.

V is TRBV5-7 and J is TRBJ2-2; D not certain. TRBV5-7 is an open reading frame, and its role is uncertain. The CDR3 loop spans 11 amino acids. V lost 5 bases to trimming and J lost 6 bases, with 5 bases between them. The chain's CDR3 is CASSKSGELFF. CDR3 nucleotides: TGTGCCAGCAGTAAGTCCGGGGAGCTGTTTTTT.

The rearrangement uses TRBV7-8 and TRBJ2-1; D possibly uses TRBD1 or TRBD2 (6 bases each). CDR3 length equals 15 residues. Trimming pared 5 bases from V and 10 bases from J, leaving 21 bases between. Germline V lookup: CDR1 SGHVS, CDR2 FQNEAQ. CDR3 sequence: CASSPRGLPLTEQFF. CDR3 bases: TGTGCCAGCAGCCCACGGGGGCTGCCTCTCACCGAGCAGTTCTTC.

The gene calls are TRBV10-2 and TRBJ2-3; 9 bases align to TRBD2. In germline, CDR1 is WSHSY, CDR2 SAAADI. V gave up 6 bases and J gave up 2 bases; unmatched junction bases: 3. The CDR3 is 14 residues long. CDR3 sequence (DNA): TGCGCCAGCAGCCTAGCGGGGCTCACAGATACGCAGTATTTT. Its protein is CASSLAGLTDTQYF.

The rearrangement uses TRBV2 and TRBJ1-2; D not certain. This CDR3 spans 12 amino acids. Germline V lookup: CDR1 SNHLY, CDR2 FYNNEI. Deletions cut 4 bases from V and 5 bases from J, with 8 bases between. The CDR3 region is CASSVRFYGYTF. The CDR3 region has the DNA TGTGCCAGCAGTGTGCGGTTTTATGGCTACACCTTC.

The V call is TRBV6-5, the J call TRBJ2-7, with 9 bases identical to TRBD1. CDR3 length equals 14 residues. CDR1 and CDR2 from the germline V gene are MNHEY and SVGAGI. After removal of 4 bases from V and 5 bases from J, the junction contained 6 bases not matched to a gene. For the CDR3, the DNA is TGTGCCAGCAGTTCCGGGACAGGGTTGGACGAGCAGTACTTC. It specifies CASSSGTGLDEQYF.

V is TRBV5-1 and J is TRBJ2-3, with D perhaps matching TRBD1 (5 bases). V was shortened by 1 base and J by 1 base, with 13 bases between the two germline ends. The germline CDR1 and CDR2 sequences are SGHRS and YFSETQ. The CDR3 has 16 residues. CDR3 region: CASSLTGWARTDTQYF. The CDR3 region has the DNA TGCGCCAGCAGCTTGACAGGTTGGGCTCGCACAGATACGCAGTATTTT.

This chain uses TRBV7-3 with TRBJ2-1; 10 bases agree with TRBD2. CDR1 is SGHTA, CDR2 FQGTGA, per germline. V was clipped by 5 bases and J by 3 bases; unmatched bases: 7. The CDR3 is 16 amino acids. The CDR3 reads CASSPTSGGGYNEQFF. The CDR3 DNA reads TGTGCCAGCAGCCCGACAAGCGGGGGGGGCTACAATGAGCAGTTCTTC.

The chain is built from TRBV6-1 and TRBJ1-5, with 7 nucleotides matching TRBD1. In germline, CDR1 is MNHNS, CDR2 SASEGT. Trimming at V came to 6 bases and at J to 5 bases, leaving 10 bases not matched to a gene. CDR3 length: 15 residues. CDR3 loop: CASRRQTGYYQPQHF. CDR3 DNA: TGTGCCAGCAGGCGGCAGACAGGGTATTATCAGCCCCAGCATTTT.

This clone turned up a few times. This rearrangement joins TRBV5-6 to TRBJ1-1, with D possibly TRBD1 on 5 matching bases. The CDR3 runs 15 residues. V was shortened by 0 bases and J by 0 bases, with 9 bases between the two germline ends. Germline-derived CDR1 and CDR2 are SGHDT and YYEEEE. The CDR3 DNA follows: TGTGCCAGCAGCTTGGCAAGGACAATGAACACTGAAGCTTTCTTT. It yields the protein CASSLARTMNTEAFF.

As regards this clone: The junction differs from germline at one of its ends, possibly a read error. The V call is TRBV10-1, the J call TRBJ2-5; 9 bases align to TRBD2. The CDR3 is 15 amino acids. CDR1 and CDR2 from the germline V gene are WNHNN and SYGVQD (reference sequence). Here the CDR3 reads CAGSESSGIQETQYF. For the CDR3, the DNA is TGCGCCGGCAGTGAGTCTAGCGGGATCCAAGAGACCCAGTACTTC.

This clone was detected only once. The V and J genes are TRBV7-9 and TRBJ2-5; possible D gene TRBD2, 6 bases. CDR1 and CDR2 from the germline V gene are SEHNR and FQNEAQ (reference sequence). V gave up 5 bases and J gave up 1 base, with 11 bases separating them. The CDR3 contains 14 residues. CDR3 coding DNA: TGTGCCAGCAGCAAGCGGGCAGTCCAAGAGACCCAGTACTTC. Amino acids: CASSKRAVQETQYF.

V usage is TRBV9 and J usage is TRBJ2-5; D possibly uses TRBD1 or TRBD2 (5 bases each). Germline CDR1 SGDLS, CDR2 YYNGEE. The V and J ends lost 4 bases and 5 bases respectively, with 18 bases between them. The CDR3 contains 15 residues. The CDR3, as DNA: TGTGCCAGCAGCCTAGAGGGGTGGGGGTACGAGACCCAGTACTTC. The encoded protein is CASSLEGWGYETQYF.

V and J are TRBV5-1 and TRBJ2-7, with a tentative D call TRBD2 (6 bases). Germline V gene sequence: CDR1 SGHRS, CDR2 YFSETQ. This CDR3 is 13 amino acids long. Trimming pared 4 bases from V and 3 bases from J, leaving 11 bases between. CDR3 amino acids: CASSPGSGYEQYF. CDR3 in DNA: TGCGCCAGCAGCCCCGGGAGCGGCTACGAGCAGTACTTC.

J is TRBJ2-7 and V is TRBV10-3; possibly TRBD2 for D (6 bases). This CDR3 contains 13 residues. Trimming left V 6 bases short and J 2 bases short, with 11 bases between. Germline assignment: CDR1 ENHRY and CDR2 SYGVKD. The CDR3 DNA reads TGTGCCATCAGGGGGACTGAAGCCTACGAGCAGTACTTC. Amino acids: CAIRGTEAYEQYF.

The V and J genes are TRBV28 and TRBJ1-2; D might be TRBD1 (5 bases). V was pared by 2 bases and J by 0 bases, with 19 bases between. The CDR3 sequence is 18 residues long. The germline gives CDR1 MDHEN, CDR2 SYDVKM. The CDR3 region is CASSLDGQGGLPNYGYTF. The CDR3 bases are TGTGCCAGCAGTTTAGACGGGCAGGGCGGGCTTCCTAACTATGGCTACACCTTC.

A single count supports this clone. In nucleotides, the CDR3 is TGCGCCAGCAGCTGGGACAGCCAGTCAACCGGGGAGCTGTTTTTT. This encodes CASSWDSQSTGELFF. The rearrangement joins TRBV4-1 to TRBJ2-2; 7 bases are a match to TRBD1. Per germline, CDR1 MGHRA and CDR2 YSYEKL. V lost 5 bases to trimming and J lost 5 bases; unmatched junction nucleotides: 8. CDR3 length: 15 amino acids.

The V and J genes are TRBV19 and TRBJ2-7; 11 bases match TRBD2. The CDR3 is 14 amino acids. Germline V CDR1 and CDR2: LNHDA, SQIVND (reference sequence). After removal of 5 bases from V and 3 bases from J, the junction contained 3 bases not matched to a gene. The CDR3 reads CASSPGTSGYEQYF. CDR3 coding DNA: TGTGCCAGTAGTCCAGGGACTAGCGGCTACGAGCAGTACTTC.

This clone was counted once. This sequence joins TRBV19 and TRBJ2-7; 9 positions match TRBD2. CDR3 length equals 15 residues. Per the germline V gene, CDR1 is LNHDA and CDR2 is SQIVND (reference sequence). Germline trimming cut 2 bases from V and 2 bases from J; bases unmatched to any gene: 4. The CDR3 loop is CASSIRAGGPYEQYF. CDR3 sequence (DNA): TGTGCCAGTAGTATAAGAGCGGGAGGTCCCTACGAGCAGTACTTC.